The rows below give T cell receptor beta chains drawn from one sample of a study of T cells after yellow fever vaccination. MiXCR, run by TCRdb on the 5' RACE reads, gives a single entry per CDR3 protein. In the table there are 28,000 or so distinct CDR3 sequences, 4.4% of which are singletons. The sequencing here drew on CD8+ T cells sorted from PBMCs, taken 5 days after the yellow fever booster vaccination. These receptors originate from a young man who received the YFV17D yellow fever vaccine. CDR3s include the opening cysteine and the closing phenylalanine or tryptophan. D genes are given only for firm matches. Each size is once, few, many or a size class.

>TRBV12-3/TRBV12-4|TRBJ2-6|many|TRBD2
CALGGALGANVLTF
TGTGCCCTGGGAGGGGCGCTTGGGGCCAACGTCCTGACTTTC
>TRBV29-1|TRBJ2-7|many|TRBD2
CSVLSGSYEQYF
TGCAGCGTACTAAGCGGGAGCTACGAGCAGTACTTC
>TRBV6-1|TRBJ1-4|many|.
CASKWTVTNEKLFF
TGTGCCAGCAAGTGGACAGTAACTAATGAAAAACTGTTTTTT
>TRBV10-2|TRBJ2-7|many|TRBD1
CASSPGTGGYYEQYF
TGCGCCAGCAGTCCCGGGACAGGGGGCTACTACGAGCAGTACTTC
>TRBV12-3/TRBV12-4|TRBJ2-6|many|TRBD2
CASSLVIPTSGSAGANVLTF
TGTGCCAGCAGTTTAGTCATCCCGACTAGCGGGAGTGCTGGGGCCAACGTCCTGACTTTC
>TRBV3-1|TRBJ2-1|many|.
CASSQDWREGTYNEQFF
TGTGCCAGCAGCCAAGATTGGAGGGAAGGTACCTACAATGAGCAGTTCTTC
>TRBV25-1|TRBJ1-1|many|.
CASSLTDTEAFF
TGTGCCAGCAGTTTGACGGACACTGAAGCTTTCTTT
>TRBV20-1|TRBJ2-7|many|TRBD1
CSAPTGEVNEQYF
TGCAGTGCTCCGACAGGGGAGGTTAACGAGCAGTACTTC
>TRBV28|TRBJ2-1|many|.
CASSFAGNEQFF
TGTGCCAGCAGTTTCGCGGGGAATGAGCAGTTCTTC
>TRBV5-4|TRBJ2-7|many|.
CASSLDSPTGEQYF
TGTGCCAGCAGCTTGGACTCCCCGACGGGGGAGCAGTACTTC
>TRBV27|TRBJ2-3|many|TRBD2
CASSLTSASSTDTQYF
TGTGCCAGCAGTTTGACTAGCGCTTCTAGCACAGATACGCAGTATTTT
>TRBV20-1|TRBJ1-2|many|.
CSAPPLAEANYGYTF
TGCAGTGCACCCCCACTCGCCGAGGCTAACTATGGCTACACCTTC
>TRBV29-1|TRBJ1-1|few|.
CSVEMNTEAFF
TGCAGCGTGGAAATGAACACTGAAGCTTTCTTT
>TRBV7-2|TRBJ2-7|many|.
CASSLYSGSYEQYF
TGTGCCAGCAGCTTATACAGCGGCTCCTACGAGCAGTACTTC
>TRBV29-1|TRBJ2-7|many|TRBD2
CSVLFASGNPYEQYF
TGCAGCGTCTTGTTCGCTAGCGGGAATCCTTACGAGCAGTACTTC
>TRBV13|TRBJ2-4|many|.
CASSFGNRSIQYF
TGTGCCAGCAGCTTCGGGAATAGGAGCATTCAGTACTTC
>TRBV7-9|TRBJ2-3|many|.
CASSLEGGSTDTQYF
TGTGCCAGCAGCTTAGAAGGCGGGAGCACAGATACGCAGTATTTT
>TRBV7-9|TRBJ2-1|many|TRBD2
CASSRGTSGSSYNEQFF
TGTGCCAGCAGCCGAGGGACTAGCGGGAGCTCCTACAATGAGCAGTTCTTC
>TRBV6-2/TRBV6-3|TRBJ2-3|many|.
CASSLPDTQYF
TGTGCCAGCTCGCTCCCAGATACGCAGTATTTT
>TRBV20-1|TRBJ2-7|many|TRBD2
CSASLLAGTYEQYF
TGCAGTGCTAGCCTCCTAGCGGGTACCTACGAGCAGTACTTC
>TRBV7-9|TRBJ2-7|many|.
CASSLVDLGAYEQYF
TGTGCCAGCAGCTTAGTCGATTTGGGGGCCTACGAGCAGTACTTC
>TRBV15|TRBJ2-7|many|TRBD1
CATSRYRGPHEQYF
TGTGCCACCAGCAGATACAGGGGCCCCCACGAGCAGTACTTC